Each of the 8 T cell receptor beta chains below was sequenced from the same sample in a study of T-cell reconstitution after alpha-beta-depleted transplantation in children (TCRdb year 2016). Libraries were prepared through PCR. The sample was run on an Illumina HiSeq 2500. Molecular barcoding was employed in the preparation of TCR libraries, with unique molecular identifiers being used to normalize TCRbeta repertoire quantification. Starting from the raw public reads, TCRdb applied fastp trimming at Q25, assembled clones with MiXCR and retained in-frame beta chains. Duplicate CDR3 protein sequences are folded into a single record with the most common DNA and genes. The sample table shows about 1,000,000 distinct CDR3 sequences, and 25% to 35% are seen once. The ten largest clonotypes hold roughly 27% of the sample. Reading the label with the study, this specimen's treatment or condition is: allogeneic hematopoietic cell transplantation with graft depleted of TCRalphabeta T cells and CD19 B cells.

This specimen was PBMCs, mostly from graft donor cells, taken 360 days after TCRalphabeta/CD19-depleted stem cell transplant. The receptors were gathered from a boy in the first two years of life who had a stem cell transplant for SCID, so the T cells may come from the graft donor.

The chain joins TRBV6-5 to TRBJ2-5; D not resolved. The CDR3 has 16 amino acids. Germline values: CDR1 MNHEY, CDR2 SVGAGI. V shed 2 bases and J shed 4 bases, with 17 bases lying between them. The CDR3 loop is CASSYEQNFLGETQYF. The DNA of the CDR3 is TGTGCCAGCAGTTACGAACAGAACTTCCTGGGAGAGACCCAGTACTTC.

This clonotype was counted between two and nine times. The V call is TRBV4-1, the J call TRBJ2-3; a possible D gene is TRBD2 (6 bases). The CDR3 covers 14 residues. V shed 5 bases and J shed 2 bases, with 11 bases lying between them. CDR1 and CDR2 (germline): MGHRA, YSYEKL. The CDR3 region is CASSSTGVTDTQYF. CDR3 sequence (DNA): TGCGCCAGCAGCTCCACGGGGGTCACAGATACGCAGTATTTT.

The chain combines TRBV5-1 with TRBJ1-1; weak D call: TRBD1 (5 bases). CDR1 is SGHRS and CDR2 is YFSETQ in the germline V gene. This CDR3 has 14 amino acids. V was trimmed by 4 bases and J by 1 base, leaving 11 bases between them. The CDR3 spells CASSIRTGNTEAFF. As DNA, the CDR3 is TGCGCCAGCAGCATCCGAACAGGGAACACTGAAGCTTTCTTT.

This chain links TRBV6-5 with TRBJ1-6; D ambiguous. The CDR3 loop spans 15 amino acids. Germline CDR1 is MNHEY and CDR2 is SVGAGI. V was trimmed by 1 base and J by 5 bases, leaving 9 bases between them. The CDR3 DNA reads TGTGCCAGCAGTTACTACTCTCCCGATAATTCACCCCTCCACTTT. Translated, it gives CASSYYSPDNSPLHF.

The chain recombines TRBV7-9 with TRBJ2-5; no clear D. The CDR3 length is 15 residues. Germline V CDR1 and CDR2: SEHNR, FQNEAQ (reference sequence). V lost 5 bases and J 0 bases, leaving 13 bases between the germline ends. The CDR3, as DNA: TGTGCCAGCAGCCCGTCCCGGGCCGACCAAGAGACCCAGTACTTC. This translates into CASSPSRADQETQYF.

This clonotype was seen only a few times. J is TRBJ2-7 and V is TRBV27; 9 bases fit TRBD2. Germline loops: CDR1 MNHEY, CDR2 SMNVEV (reference sequence). Trimming at V came to 5 bases and at J to 1 base, leaving 9 bases not matched to a gene. The CDR3 extends over 16 amino acids. In nucleotides, the CDR3 is TGTGCCAGCAGTCCACTCCCTAGCGGGGTTTCCTACGAGCAGTACTTC. Its protein is CASSPLPSGVSYEQYF.

This chain connects TRBV2 to TRBJ1-1; D call uncertain. Trimming removed 3 bases at V and 4 bases at J, with 12 bases between. There are 14 residues in the CDR3. Germline V gives CDR1 SNHLY, CDR2 FYNNEI. CDR3 sequence reads: CASSEGGFGTEAFF. The CDR3, as DNA: TGTGCCAGCAGTGAGGGAGGGTTTGGCACTGAAGCTTTCTTT.

The DNA for the CDR3 is TGTGCCAGCAGCCTAAGTAAGAGCGAGCAGTACTTC. Protein sequence: CASSLSKSEQYF. The V call is TRBV7-8, the J call TRBJ2-7; D gene uncertain. Trimming left V 5 bases short and J 6 bases short, with 11 bases between. Germline V gene sequence: CDR1 SGHVS, CDR2 FQNEAQ. The CDR3 is 12 residues long. Combining the CDR3 with reference TRBV7-8 and TRBJ2-7 gives the whole variable domain GAGVSQSPRYKVAKRGQDVALRCDPISGHVSLFWYQQALGQGPEFLTYFQNEAQLDKSGLPSDRFFAERPEGSVSTLKIQRTQQEDSAVYLCASSLSKSEQYFGPGTRLTVT.